A selection of T cell receptor beta chains follows, all from one sample in a study of cytomegalovirus exposure and HLA in healthy donors. Clones were sequenced by immunoSEQ multiplex PCR, and TCRdb holds only the in-frame ones, with some missing. The sample yields approximately 210,000 clones, 86% seen once. Sequences were obtained from PBMCs. These receptors all stem from a young woman in good health and CMV-seronegative. Both conserved end residues are part of each CDR3. The D gene is left open where the match is weak. Clone size is not always given. Where it is, it says once, few, many or a class for expanded clones.

v_call	j_call	clone_size	d_call	cdr3_nt	cdr3_aa
TRBV7-9	TRBJ2-7	.	.	TGTGCCAGCAGACCTCATACAGGGTTAGCCTACGAGCAGTACTTC	CASRPHTGLAYEQYF
TRBV7-9	TRBJ1-1	.	.	TGTGCCAGCAATACTAGGCGGAACACTGAAGCTTTCTTT	CASNTRRNTEAFF
TRBV4-2	TRBJ2-1	.	.	TGTGCCAGCAGCCAAGATTGGGATGGGGGCTTCTCCTACAATGAGCAGTTCTTC	CASSQDWDGGFSYNEQFF
TRBV7-8	TRBJ2-1	once	TRBD1	TGTGCCAGCAGCTCCCGTCCCCGGGACAGGGGTGAAGTCTTC	CASSSRPRDRGEVF
TRBV6-6	TRBJ2-1	.	.	TGTGCCAGCAGTTACGACGGGACTCCGCTAGGGGATGAGCAGTTCTTC	CASSYDGTPLGDEQFF
TRBV6-6	TRBJ1-1	once	.	TGTGCCAGCAGTTACCGGGGGAACACTGAAGCTTTCTTT	CASSYRGNTEAFF
TRBV12-5	TRBJ2-1	once	TRBD2	TGTGCTAGTGGTTTGGTAGTAGGGACTAGCTTTTACAATGAGCAGTTCTTC	CASGLVVGTSFYNEQFF
TRBV6-1	TRBJ1-5	.	.	TGTGTCAGCAGTGGGGGAGGTGGCAATCAGCCCCAGCATTTT	CVSSGGGGNQPQHF
TRBV6-5	TRBJ1-2	.	.	TGTGCCAGCAGTTACTCGGGGAGTAACTATGGCTACACCTTC	CASSYSGSNYGYTF
TRBV30	TRBJ2-7	.	.	TGTGCCTGGGGGGGCGTCTACGAGCAGTACTTC	CAWGGVYEQYF
TRBV13	TRBJ2-5	once	TRBD2	TGTGCCAGCAGCTTAGCCAGCGGGGCCCAAGAGACCCAGTACTTC	CASSLASGAQETQYF